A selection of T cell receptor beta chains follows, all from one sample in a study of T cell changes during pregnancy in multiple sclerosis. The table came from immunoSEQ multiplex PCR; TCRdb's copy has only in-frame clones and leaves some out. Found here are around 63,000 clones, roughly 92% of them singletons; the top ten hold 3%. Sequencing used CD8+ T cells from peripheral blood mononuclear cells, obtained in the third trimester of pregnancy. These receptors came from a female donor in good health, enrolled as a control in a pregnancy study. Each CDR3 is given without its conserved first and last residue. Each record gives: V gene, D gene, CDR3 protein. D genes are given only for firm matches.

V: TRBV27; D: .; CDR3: ASSSYSYEQY
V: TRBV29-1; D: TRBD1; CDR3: SDGTEGEKLF
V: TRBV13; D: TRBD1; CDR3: ASSRRDRGLGAKNIQY
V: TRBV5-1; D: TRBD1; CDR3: ASSLETGIGTEAF
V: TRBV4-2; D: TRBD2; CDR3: ASSQGLAGDNEQF
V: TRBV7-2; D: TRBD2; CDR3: ASSQGLAYEQY
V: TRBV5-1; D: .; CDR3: ASSDPGGNYGYT
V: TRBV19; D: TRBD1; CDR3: ASTTGQNTNYGYT
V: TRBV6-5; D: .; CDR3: ASSIIASSYEQY
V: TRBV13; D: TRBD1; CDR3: ASRGQGTNEQF
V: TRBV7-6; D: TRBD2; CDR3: ASSPTSGADTQY
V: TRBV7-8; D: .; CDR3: ASSLDSYGYT
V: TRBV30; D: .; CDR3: AWRDRGGAYYGYT
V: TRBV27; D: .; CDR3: ASSSSQGLGYGYT
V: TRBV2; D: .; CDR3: ASSRGTVSTDTQY
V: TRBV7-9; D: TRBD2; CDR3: ASCAGGHTDTQY
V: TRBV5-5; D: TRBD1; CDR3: ASSFWTGSTDTQY
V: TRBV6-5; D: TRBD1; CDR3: ASSPPGGSPLH